These 25 T cell receptor beta chains were sequenced from one sample in a study of HIV-infected patients and healthy controls. Reverse transcription used about 510 ng RNA and constant-region primers for alpha and beta. Each of the alpha and beta chains got its own library through chain-specific third strand synthesis with indices. From the 5' RACE reads, TCRdb called clonotypes with MiXCR, one entry per CDR3 protein. Altogether fewer than 6,500 distinct CDR3 sequences are present, 8.8% being singletons, with the ten largest covering around 30%. Follow-up blood was drawn about 14 weeks, roughly three months, after antiretroviral therapy began. The repertoire came from unfractionated whole blood and reflected all unsorted peripheral T cells. Sequencing used blood, obtained during antiretroviral therapy. These receptors were collected from an adult with HIV infection.

This clonotype is large (0.1 to 1%). V gene TRBV28 combines with J gene TRBJ1-5, with D possibly matching TRBD1 (6 bases). The CDR3 is 15 amino acids. The germline gives CDR1 MDHEN, CDR2 SYDVKM. Trimming took off 11 bases at V and 3 bases at J, with 20 bases between the two ends. The CDR3 region has the DNA TGTGCCGTCGCGGGGGCGGGGGCCTTCAATCAGCCCCAGCATTTT. Translation gives CAVAGAGAFNQPQHF. Using reference TRBV28 and TRBJ1-5 for the parts outside the CDR3, the full variable domain is DVKVTQSSRYLVKRTGEKVFLECVQDMDHENMFWYRQDPGLGLRLIYFSYDVKMKEKGDIPEGYSVSREKKERFSLILESASTNQTSMYLCAVAGAGAFNQPQHFGDGTRLSIL.

At least ten counts were recorded for this clonotype. The chain combines TRBV7-9 with TRBJ2-3; TRBD2 agrees at 9 bases. From germline, CDR1 is SEHNR and CDR2 FQNEAQ (reference sequence). With 1 base clipped from V and 3 bases from J, the junction kept 5 bases outside the gene matches. The CDR3 runs 16 residues. The CDR3 nucleotides read TGTGCCAGCAGCTTAGGGGTAGCGGGAGAGACAGATACGCAGTATTTT. This codes for CASSLGVAGETDTQYF.

This clonotype rates as medium-sized. This chain's CDR3 is CASSPDGGGTDTQYF. The CDR3 bases are TGTGCCAGCAGCCCCGACGGGGGGGGCACAGATACGCAGTATTTT. The rearrangement links TRBV7-3 to TRBJ2-3; TRBD2 matches at 8 bases. The CDR3 runs 15 residues. After removal of 5 bases from V and 1 base from J, the junction contained 5 bases not matched to a gene. The V gene's germline CDR1 is SGHTA and CDR2 FQGTGA.

This clonotype was seen repeatedly, ten times or more. V is TRBV28 and J is TRBJ1-1, with a weak D call TRBD1 (6 bases). The germline V gene has CDR1 MDHEN and CDR2 SYDVKM. V was cut by 7 bases and J by 4 bases, with 13 bases left in between. The CDR3 runs to 13 residues. CDR3: CASTYGGSTEAFF. The CDR3 nucleotides read TGTGCCAGCACTTATGGGGGCAGCACTGAAGCTTTCTTT.

This clonotype is medium-sized (0.01 to 0.1%) by share. The J gene is TRBJ1-5, the V gene TRBV2; D might be TRBD1 (6 bases). Germline V CDR1 and CDR2: SNHLY, FYNNEI. V was trimmed by 7 bases and J by 6 bases, leaving 19 bases between them. The CDR3 loop spans 15 amino acids. The CDR3 reads CASTKGTHGGQPQHF. CDR3 DNA sequence: TGTGCCAGCACCAAAGGGACACACGGAGGTCAGCCCCAGCATTTT.

By proportion, this clonotype is large (0.1 to 1%). The chain joins TRBV20-1 to TRBJ1-4, with D perhaps TRBD1 (6 bases). The CDR3 contains 15 residues. Trimming took off 6 bases at V and 0 bases at J, with 14 bases between the two ends. From germline, CDR1 is DFQATT and CDR2 SNEGSKA (reference sequence). CDR3 protein: CSATLDSATNEKLFF. DNA of the CDR3: TGCAGTGCCACACTGGACAGCGCAACTAATGAAAAACTGTTTTTT.

Within the sample, this clonotype is medium-sized. This rearrangement joins TRBV3-1 to TRBJ2-3; no firm D call. This CDR3 has 13 residues. Trimming took 1 base from V and 6 from J, leaving 8 bases between them. Germline V gene data show CDR1 as LGHDT and CDR2 as YNNKEL (reference sequence). The CDR3 DNA reads as TGTGCCAGCAGCCAAGCCGGGTTGGATACGCAGTATTTT. Protein product: CASSQAGLDTQYF.

This clonotype was counted ten times or more. The V gene is TRBV11-2, the J gene TRBJ2-1; D is perhaps TRBD2 (6 bases). V was pared by 5 bases and J by 8 bases, with 16 bases between. CDR3 length equals 14 residues. Germline loops: CDR1 SGHAT, CDR2 FQNNGV. CDR3 residues: CASSHTPGGDEQFF. For the CDR3, the DNA is TGTGCCAGCAGCCACACCCCCGGGGGAGATGAGCAGTTCTTC.

Ten or more counts support this clonotype. The junction departs from germline at one end; a sequencing error may be responsible. V is TRBV6-6 and J is TRBJ1-5; 8 nucleotides agree with TRBD1. Germline CDR1 reads MNHNY; CDR2 reads SVGAGI (reference sequence). The CDR3 contains 13 residues. The CDR3 loop is CASDGQGAASLNF. DNA for the CDR3: TGTGCCAGCGATGGGCAGGGGGCAGCCTCGCTTAATTTT.

This clonotype was recorded a few times. The chain carries TRBV6-5 and TRBJ2-5; D remains unclear. Trimming took off 0 bases at V and 5 bases at J, with 1 base between the two ends. The CDR3 is made up of 11 amino acids. Per germline, CDR1 MNHEY and CDR2 SVGAGI. DNA of the CDR3: TGTGCCAGCAGTTACTCCGAGACCCAGTACTTC. Its translation is CASSYSETQYF.

By share, this clonotype ranks as medium-sized (0.01 to 0.1%). This chain uses TRBV20-1 with TRBJ1-1, with TRBD1 matching over 11 bases. V trimming: 4 bases; J trimming: 6 bases; junction bases outside the gene matches: 7. Germline-derived CDR1 and CDR2 are DFQATT and SNEGSKA (reference sequence). The CDR3 is made up of 14 amino acids. The CDR3 reads CSATGTGGAAEAFF. The CDR3, as DNA: TGCAGTGCTACTGGGACAGGGGGGGCCGCTGAAGCTTTCTTT.

The rearrangement uses TRBV4-2 and TRBJ2-3; D unresolved. The CDR3 spans 14 residues. Germline V lookup: CDR1 LGHNA, CDR2 YNFKEQ. Trimming shortened V by 0 bases and J by 2 bases, and 6 bases separated the two germline ends. In DNA, the CDR3 is TGTGCCAGCAGCCAAGACAGACCCACAGATACGCAGTATTTT. It translates to CASSQDRPTDTQYF.

This chain links TRBV6-5 with TRBJ1-1; D is perhaps TRBD1 (6 bases). The ends were cut back, 3 bases at V and 4 bases at J, with 18 bases in the middle. This CDR3 is 16 amino acids long. Germline values: CDR1 MNHEY, CDR2 SVGAGI. The CDR3 DNA reads as TGTGCCAGCAGTTATCGGGACACTGCGGGGTTCACTGAAGCTTTCTTT. Amino acids: CASSYRDTAGFTEAFF.

In this sample, this clonotype is medium-sized (0.01 to 0.1%). V gene TRBV3-1 combines with J gene TRBJ2-1, with TRBD1 matching 8 bases. Germline values: CDR1 LGHDT, CDR2 YNNKEL (reference sequence). The CDR3 spans 12 residues. V lost 4 bases and J lost 8; bases outside the gene matches: 1. The CDR3 region is CASSPTGDEQFF. In DNA, the CDR3 is TGTGCCAGCAGCCCGACAGGGGATGAGCAGTTCTTC.

The V and J genes are TRBV5-1 and TRBJ1-5; D unresolved. The germline V gene encodes CDR1 SGHRS and CDR2 YFSETQ. Deletions cut 1 base from V and 2 bases from J, with 7 bases between. The CDR3 runs to 14 residues. The CDR3 nucleotides read TGCGCCAGCAGCTTGCACGGGGGCAATCAGCCCCAGCATTTT. Translated, it gives CASSLHGGNQPQHF.

This clonotype was seen at least ten times. V usage is TRBV7-6 and J usage is TRBJ2-7, with a tentative D call TRBD2 (6 bases). Germline lookup yields CDR1 SGHVS and CDR2 FNYEAQ. The CDR3 covers 17 residues. V lost 6 bases, J lost 3 bases, and 24 bases lay in between. In DNA, the CDR3 is TGTGCCAGCAGTATAGACCAACTAGCCCGGATCCTCTACGAGCAGTACTTC. Its translation is CASSIDQLARILYEQYF.

This clonotype came up a few times. One end of the junction is discordant with germline, which a read error may explain. V is TRBV28 and J is TRBJ2-7, with a tentative D call TRBD2 (6 bases). This CDR3 spans 14 amino acids. CDR1 is MDHEN, CDR2 SYDVKM, per germline. CDR3 sequence (DNA): TGTGCCAGCAGTTTCGCCGGGACTGCGGATATTTACCAATTC. Its translation: CASSFAGTADIYQF.

By share, this clonotype counts as medium-sized. V and J are TRBV5-1 and TRBJ2-7; 7 nucleotides agree with TRBD2. The V gene end was trimmed by 0 bases and the J gene end by 4 bases; junction bases not matched to a gene: 10. Germline lookup yields CDR1 SGHRS and CDR2 YFSETQ. The CDR3 length is 16 residues. The CDR3 coding sequence is TGCGCCAGCAGCTTGGCTCCTAGCGGCGGTCCTTACGAGCAGTACTTC. Amino acids: CASSLAPSGGPYEQYF.

This clonotype was seen ten or more times. This rearrangement joins TRBV2 to TRBJ2-1, with D possibly matching TRBD1 (5 bases). This CDR3 has 15 amino acids. Germline V gene lookup returns CDR1 SNHLY and CDR2 FYNNEI. With 3 bases removed from V and 0 bases from J, the gap between germline ends came to 9 bases. The CDR3 loop is CASSEGQGSYNEQFF. CDR3 in DNA: TGTGCCAGCAGTGAGGGGCAGGGCTCCTACAATGAGCAGTTCTTC.

This clonotype is labeled medium-sized. The rearrangement uses TRBV6-6 and TRBJ2-3, with a weak D call TRBD1 (6 bases). V dropped 5 bases and J dropped 13 bases, with 16 bases sitting between them. This CDR3 comprises 12 residues. CDR1 is MNHNY and CDR2 is SVGAGI in the germline V gene (reference sequence). The CDR3: CASSGKGVPEYF. The DNA for the CDR3 is TGTGCCAGCAGTGGGAAGGGGGTCCCCGAGTATTTT.

This clonotype came up many times. The rearrangement joins TRBV5-1 to TRBJ1-1, with D hard to call. V lost 0 bases to trimming and J lost 8 bases, with 5 bases between them. CDR1 is SGHRS and CDR2 is YFSETQ in the germline V gene. The CDR3 is 11 residues long. The CDR3 region has the DNA TGCGCCAGCAGCTTGGAGTCAGAAGCTTTCTTT. Translated, it gives CASSLESEAFF.

This clonotype has ten or more counts. This chain links TRBV2 with TRBJ2-5, with D unresolved. The CDR3 totals 13 residues. CDR1 and CDR2 (germline): SNHLY, FYNNEI. Trimming cost V 7 bases and J 0 bases, with 9 bases left between them. The CDR3 protein is CASIPLYQETQYF. DNA of the CDR3: TGTGCCAGCATCCCACTTTACCAAGAGACCCAGTACTTC.

V and J are TRBV30 and TRBJ1-2; maybe TRBD1 (5 bases). With 0 bases removed from V and 10 bases from J, the gap between germline ends came to 15 bases. The germline V gene encodes CDR1 GTSNPN and CDR2 SVGIG (reference sequence). The CDR3 consists of 13 residues. DNA for the CDR3: TGTGCCTGGAGTGTTGGAAGGAGGGGCGACTACACCTTC. It encodes CAWSVGRRGDYTF.

This clonotype was observed at least ten times. The rearrangement uses TRBV12-3 or TRBV12-4 and TRBJ2-6, with D possibly called TRBD1 or TRBD2 (5 bases each). Trimming took 8 bases from V and 8 from J, leaving 7 bases between them. This CDR3 is 11 amino acids long. CDR3 sequence reads: CASLGPNVLTF. The CDR3 nucleotides read TGTGCCAGCTTGGGACCCAACGTCCTGACTTTC.

In this sample, this clonotype is medium-sized. V and J are TRBV7-9 and TRBJ2-3, with 10 bases lining up with TRBD2. This CDR3 is built from 15 residues. Germline CDR1 is SEHNR and CDR2 is FQNEAQ (reference sequence). V trimming: 5 bases; J trimming: 2 bases; junction bases outside the gene matches: 4. This CDR3 reads CASSQLAGYTDTQYF. CDR3 in DNA: TGTGCCAGCAGCCAACTAGCGGGGTACACAGATACGCAGTATTTT.